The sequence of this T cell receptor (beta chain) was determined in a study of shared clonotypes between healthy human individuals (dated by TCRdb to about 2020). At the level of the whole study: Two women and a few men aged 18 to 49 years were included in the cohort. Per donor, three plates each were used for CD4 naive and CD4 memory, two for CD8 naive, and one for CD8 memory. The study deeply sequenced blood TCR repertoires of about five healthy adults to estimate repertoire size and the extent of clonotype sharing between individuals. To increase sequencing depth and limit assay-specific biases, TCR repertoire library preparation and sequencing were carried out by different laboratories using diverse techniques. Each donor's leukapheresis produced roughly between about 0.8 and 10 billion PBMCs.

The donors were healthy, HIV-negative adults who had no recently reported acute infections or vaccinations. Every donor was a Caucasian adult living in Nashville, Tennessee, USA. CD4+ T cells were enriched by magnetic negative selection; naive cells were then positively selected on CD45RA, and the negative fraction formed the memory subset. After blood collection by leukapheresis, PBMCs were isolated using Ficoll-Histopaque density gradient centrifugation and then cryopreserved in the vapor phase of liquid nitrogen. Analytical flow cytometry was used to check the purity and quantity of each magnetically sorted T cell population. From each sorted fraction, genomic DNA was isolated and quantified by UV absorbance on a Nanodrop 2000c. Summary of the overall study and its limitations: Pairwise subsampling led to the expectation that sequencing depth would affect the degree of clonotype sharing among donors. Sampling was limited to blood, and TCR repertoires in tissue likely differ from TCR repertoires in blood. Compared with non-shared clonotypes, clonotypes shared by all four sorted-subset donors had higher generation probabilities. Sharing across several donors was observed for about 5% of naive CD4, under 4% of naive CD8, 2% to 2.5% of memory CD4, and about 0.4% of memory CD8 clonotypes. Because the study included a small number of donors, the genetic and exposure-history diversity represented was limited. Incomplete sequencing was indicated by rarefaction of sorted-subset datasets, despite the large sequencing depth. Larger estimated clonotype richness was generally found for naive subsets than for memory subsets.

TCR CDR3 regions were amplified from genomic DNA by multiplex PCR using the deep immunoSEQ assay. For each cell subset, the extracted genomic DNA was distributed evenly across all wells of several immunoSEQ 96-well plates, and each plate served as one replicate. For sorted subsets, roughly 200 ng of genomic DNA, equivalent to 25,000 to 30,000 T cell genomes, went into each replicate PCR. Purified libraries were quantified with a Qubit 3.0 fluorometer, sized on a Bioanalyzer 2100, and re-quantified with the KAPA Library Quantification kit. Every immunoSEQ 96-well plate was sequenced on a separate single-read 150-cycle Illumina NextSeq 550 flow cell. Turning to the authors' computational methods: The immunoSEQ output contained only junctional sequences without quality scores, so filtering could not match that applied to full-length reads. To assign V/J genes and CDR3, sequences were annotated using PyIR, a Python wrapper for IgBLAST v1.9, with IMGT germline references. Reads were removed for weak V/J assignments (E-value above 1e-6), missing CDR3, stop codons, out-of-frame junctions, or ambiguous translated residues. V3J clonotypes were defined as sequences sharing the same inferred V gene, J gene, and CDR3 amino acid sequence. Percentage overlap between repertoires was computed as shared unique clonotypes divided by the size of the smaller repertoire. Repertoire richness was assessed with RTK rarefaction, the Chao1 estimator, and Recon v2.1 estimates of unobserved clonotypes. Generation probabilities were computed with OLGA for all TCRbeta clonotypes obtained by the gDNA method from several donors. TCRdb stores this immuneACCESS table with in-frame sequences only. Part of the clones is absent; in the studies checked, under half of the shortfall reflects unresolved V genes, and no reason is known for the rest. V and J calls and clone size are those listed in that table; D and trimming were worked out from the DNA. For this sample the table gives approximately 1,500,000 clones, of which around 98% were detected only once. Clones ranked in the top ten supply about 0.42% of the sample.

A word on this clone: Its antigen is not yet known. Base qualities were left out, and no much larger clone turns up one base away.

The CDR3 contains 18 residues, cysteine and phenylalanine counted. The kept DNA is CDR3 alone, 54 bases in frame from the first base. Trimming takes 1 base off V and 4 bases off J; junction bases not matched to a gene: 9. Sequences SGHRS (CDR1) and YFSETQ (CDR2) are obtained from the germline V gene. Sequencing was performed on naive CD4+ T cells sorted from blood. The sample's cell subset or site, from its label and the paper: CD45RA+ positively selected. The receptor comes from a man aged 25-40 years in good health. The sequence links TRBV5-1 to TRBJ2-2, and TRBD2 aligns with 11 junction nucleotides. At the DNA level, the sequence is TGCGCCAGCAGCTTGTTTAGCGGGAGGGCCGGCGTCACCGGGGAGCTGTTTTTT. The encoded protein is CASSLFSGRAGVTGELFF.